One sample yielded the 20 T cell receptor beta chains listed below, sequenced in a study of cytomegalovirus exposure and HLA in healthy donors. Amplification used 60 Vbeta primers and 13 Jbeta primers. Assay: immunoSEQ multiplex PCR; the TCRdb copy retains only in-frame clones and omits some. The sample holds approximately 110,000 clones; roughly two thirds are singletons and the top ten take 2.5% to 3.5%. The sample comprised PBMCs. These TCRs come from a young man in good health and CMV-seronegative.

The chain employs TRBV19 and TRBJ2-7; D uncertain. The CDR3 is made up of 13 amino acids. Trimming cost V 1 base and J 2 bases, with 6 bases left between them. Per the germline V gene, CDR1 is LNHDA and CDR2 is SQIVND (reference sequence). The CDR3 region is CASSIGRTYEQYF. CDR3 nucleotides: TGTGCCAGTAGTATAGGGCGGACCTACGAGCAGTACTTC.

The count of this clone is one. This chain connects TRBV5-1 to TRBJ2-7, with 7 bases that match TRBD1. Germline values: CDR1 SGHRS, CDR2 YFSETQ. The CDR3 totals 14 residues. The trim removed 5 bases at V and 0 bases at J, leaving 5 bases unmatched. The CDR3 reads CASRTGTDSYEQYF. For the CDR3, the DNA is TGCGCCAGCAGGACCGGGACAGACTCCTACGAGCAGTACTTC.

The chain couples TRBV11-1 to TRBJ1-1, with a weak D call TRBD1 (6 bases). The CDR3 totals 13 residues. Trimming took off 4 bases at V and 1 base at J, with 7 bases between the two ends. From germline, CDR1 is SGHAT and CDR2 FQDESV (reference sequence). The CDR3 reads CASSWDKNTEAFF. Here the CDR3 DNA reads TGTGCCAGCAGCTGGGACAAGAACACTGAAGCTTTCTTT. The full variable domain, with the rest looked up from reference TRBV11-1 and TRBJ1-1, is EAEVAQSPRYKITEKSQAVAFWCDPISGHATLYWYRQILGQGPELLVQFQDESVVDDSQLPKDRFSAERLKGVDSTLKIQPAELGDSAMYLCASSWDKNTEAFFGQGTRLTVV.

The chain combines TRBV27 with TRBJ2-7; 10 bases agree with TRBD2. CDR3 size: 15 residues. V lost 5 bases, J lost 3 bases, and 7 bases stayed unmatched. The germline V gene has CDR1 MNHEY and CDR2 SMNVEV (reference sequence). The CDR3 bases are TGTGCCAGCAGTCTCGGTGTAGCGGGAGGCTACGAGCAGTACTTC. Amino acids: CASSLGVAGGYEQYF.

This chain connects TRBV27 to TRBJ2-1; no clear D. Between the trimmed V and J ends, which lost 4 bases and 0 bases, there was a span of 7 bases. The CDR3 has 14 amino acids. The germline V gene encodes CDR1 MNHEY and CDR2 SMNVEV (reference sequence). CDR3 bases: TGTGCCAGCAGTTACAGAGTCTCCTACAATGAGCAGTTCTTC. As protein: CASSYRVSYNEQFF.

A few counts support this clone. In DNA, the CDR3 is TGCGCCAGCAGCCAAGATCAATCCGGACAGGGGTATCAGCCCCAGCATTTT. Translation gives CASSQDQSGQGYQPQHF. V and J are TRBV4-1 and TRBJ1-5; 9 nucleotides align to TRBD1. Germline loops: CDR1 MGHRA, CDR2 YSYEKL. The trim removed 0 bases at V and 5 bases at J, leaving 8 bases unmatched. This CDR3 region has 17 residues.

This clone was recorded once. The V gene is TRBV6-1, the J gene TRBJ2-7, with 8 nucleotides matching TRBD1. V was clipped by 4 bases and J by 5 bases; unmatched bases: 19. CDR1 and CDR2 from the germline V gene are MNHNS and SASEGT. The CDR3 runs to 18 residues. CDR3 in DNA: TGTGCCAGCAGTGGTTCACAGGGGGGACCTTGGGCTCCTGACGAGCAGTACTTC. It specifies CASSGSQGGPWAPDEQYF.

Written as DNA, the CDR3 is TGTGCCAGCAGTTTATTGTCAGAAGAAGCTTTCTTT. Translated: CASSLLSEEAFF. The chain has TRBV28 and TRBJ1-1; no definite D call. V dropped 1 base and J dropped 8 bases, with 8 bases sitting between them. CDR3 length: 12 amino acids. In germline, CDR1 is MDHEN, CDR2 SYDVKM. Based on the CDR3 plus reference TRBV28 and TRBJ1-1, the full variable domain is DVKVTQSSRYLVKRTGEKVFLECVQDMDHENMFWYRQDPGLGLRLIYFSYDVKMKEKGDIPEGYSVSREKKERFSLILESASTNQTSMYLCASSLLSEEAFFGQGTRLTVV.

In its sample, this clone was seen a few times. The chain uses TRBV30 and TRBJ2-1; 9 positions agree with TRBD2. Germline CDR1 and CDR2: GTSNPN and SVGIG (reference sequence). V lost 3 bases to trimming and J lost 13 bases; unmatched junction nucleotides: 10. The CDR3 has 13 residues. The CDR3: CAWSPMASGAQFF. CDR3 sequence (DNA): TGTGCCTGGAGCCCGATGGCTAGCGGGGCTCAGTTCTTC.

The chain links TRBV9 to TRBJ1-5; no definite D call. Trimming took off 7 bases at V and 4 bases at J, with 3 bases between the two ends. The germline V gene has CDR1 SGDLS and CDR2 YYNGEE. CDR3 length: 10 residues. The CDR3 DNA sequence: TGTGCCAGCTATAATCAGCCCCAGCATTTT. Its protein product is CASYNQPQHF.

In DNA form, the CDR3 reads TGTGCCAGCAGTGACGGGCAGGGAGGGTACAATGAGCAGTTCTTC. Amino acids: CASSDGQGGYNEQFF. The genes are TRBV6-4 and TRBJ2-1; 7 nucleotides align to TRBD2. This CDR3 spans 15 amino acids. The J segment lost 4 bases and the V segment lost 2 bases, leaving 5 bases of the junction unmatched. Per germline, CDR1 MRHNA and CDR2 SNTAGT.

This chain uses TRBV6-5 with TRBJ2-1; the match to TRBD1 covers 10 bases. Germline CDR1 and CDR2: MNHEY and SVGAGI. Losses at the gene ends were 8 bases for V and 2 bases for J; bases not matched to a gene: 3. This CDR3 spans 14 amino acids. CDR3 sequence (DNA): TGTGCCAGCGGCGACAGGGGGCCCTACAATGAGCAGTTCTTC. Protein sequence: CASGDRGPYNEQFF.

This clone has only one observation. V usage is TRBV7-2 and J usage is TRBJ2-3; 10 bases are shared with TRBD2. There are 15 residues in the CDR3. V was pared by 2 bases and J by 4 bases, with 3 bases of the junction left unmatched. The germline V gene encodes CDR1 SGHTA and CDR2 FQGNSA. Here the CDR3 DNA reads TGTGCCAGCAGCTTAAAGCGGGAGGGCCCAGATACGCAGTATTTT. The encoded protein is CASSLKREGPDTQYF.

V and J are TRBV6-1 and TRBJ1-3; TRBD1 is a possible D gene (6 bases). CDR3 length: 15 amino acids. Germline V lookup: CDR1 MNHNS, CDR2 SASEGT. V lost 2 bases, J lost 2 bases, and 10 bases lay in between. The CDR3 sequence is CASSEITGTGNTIYF. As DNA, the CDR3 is TGTGCCAGCAGTGAAATTACAGGGACTGGAAACACCATATATTTT.

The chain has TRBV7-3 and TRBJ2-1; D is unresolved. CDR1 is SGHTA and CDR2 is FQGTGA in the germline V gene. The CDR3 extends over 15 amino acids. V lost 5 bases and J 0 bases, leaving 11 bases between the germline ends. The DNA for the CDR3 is TGTGCCAGCAGCGAACAAAGGAGCTCCTACAATGAGCAGTTCTTC. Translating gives CASSEQRSSYNEQFF. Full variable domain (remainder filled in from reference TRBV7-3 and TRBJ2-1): GAGVSQTPSNKVTEKGKYVELRCDPISGHTALYWYRQSLGQGPEFLIYFQGTGAADDSGLPNDRFFAVRPEGSVSTLKIQRTERGDSAVYLCASSEQRSSYNEQFFGPGTRLTVL.

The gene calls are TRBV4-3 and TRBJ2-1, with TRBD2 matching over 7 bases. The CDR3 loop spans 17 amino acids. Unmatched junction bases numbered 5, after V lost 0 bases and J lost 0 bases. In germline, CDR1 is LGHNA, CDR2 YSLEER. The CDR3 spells CASSQDGGGSSYNEQFF. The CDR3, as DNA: TGCGCCAGCAGCCAAGATGGTGGCGGGAGCTCCTACAATGAGCAGTTCTTC.

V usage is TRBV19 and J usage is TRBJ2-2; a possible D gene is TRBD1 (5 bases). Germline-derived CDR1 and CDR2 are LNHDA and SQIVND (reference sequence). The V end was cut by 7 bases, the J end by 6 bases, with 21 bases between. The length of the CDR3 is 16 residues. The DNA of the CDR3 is TGTGCCAGTAAAGGGTGGAATCAGGGTATGTCCGGGGAGCTGTTTTTT. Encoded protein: CASKGWNQGMSGELFF.

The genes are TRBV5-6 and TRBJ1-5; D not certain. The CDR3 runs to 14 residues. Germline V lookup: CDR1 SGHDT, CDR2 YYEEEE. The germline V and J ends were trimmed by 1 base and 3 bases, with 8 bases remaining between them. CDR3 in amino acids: CASSLRQVNQPQHF. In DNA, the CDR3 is TGTGCCAGCAGCTTGAGGCAGGTCAATCAGCCCCAGCATTTT.

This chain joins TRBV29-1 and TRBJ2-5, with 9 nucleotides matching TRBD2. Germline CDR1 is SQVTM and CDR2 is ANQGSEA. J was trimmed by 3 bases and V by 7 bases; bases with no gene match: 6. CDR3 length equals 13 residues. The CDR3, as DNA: TGCAGCGCTCTGACTAGCGGAGAAGAGACCCAGTACTTC. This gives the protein CSALTSGEETQYF.

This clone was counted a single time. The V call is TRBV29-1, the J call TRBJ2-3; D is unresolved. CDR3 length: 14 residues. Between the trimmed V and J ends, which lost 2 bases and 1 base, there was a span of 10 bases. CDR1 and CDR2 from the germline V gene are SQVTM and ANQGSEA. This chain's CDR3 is CSVEKNTRTDTQYF. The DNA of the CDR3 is TGCAGCGTTGAAAAGAACACACGCACAGATACGCAGTATTTT.